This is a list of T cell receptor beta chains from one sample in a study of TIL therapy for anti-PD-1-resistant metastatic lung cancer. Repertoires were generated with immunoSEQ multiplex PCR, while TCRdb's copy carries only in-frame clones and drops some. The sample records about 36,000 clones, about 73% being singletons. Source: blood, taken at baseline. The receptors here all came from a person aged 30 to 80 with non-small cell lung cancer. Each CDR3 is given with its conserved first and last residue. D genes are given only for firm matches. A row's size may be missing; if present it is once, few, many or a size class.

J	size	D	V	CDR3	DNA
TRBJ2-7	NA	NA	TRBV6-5	CASSNLQGWRYF	TGTGCCAGCAGTAATTTACAGGGATGGCGGTACTTC
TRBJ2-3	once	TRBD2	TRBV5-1	CASGPLAGSTDTQYF	TGCGCCAGCGGGCCACTAGCGGGGAGCACAGATACGCAGTATTTT
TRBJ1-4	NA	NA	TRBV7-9	CASSLGQSTNEKLFF	TGTGCCAGCAGCTTAGGACAGTCAACTAATGAAAAACTGTTTTTT
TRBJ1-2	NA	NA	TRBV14	CASSQEWGAYGYTF	TGTGCCAGCAGCCAAGAATGGGGGGCGTATGGCTACACCTTC
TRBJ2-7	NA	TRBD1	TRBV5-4	CASSFGAGGTGLHEQYF	TGTGCCAGCAGCTTTGGGGCGGGTGGGACAGGGCTACACGAGCAGTACTTC
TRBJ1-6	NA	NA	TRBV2	CASRTDSPLHF	TGTGCCAGCCGGACAGATTCACCCCTCCACTTT
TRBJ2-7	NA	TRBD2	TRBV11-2	CASSPGGPYEQYF	TGTGCCAGCAGCCCGGGAGGGCCCTACGAGCAGTACTTC
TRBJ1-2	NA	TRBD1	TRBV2	CASSEALRTGWNTF	TGTGCCAGCAGTGAAGCGCTTCGGACAGGCTGGAACACCTTC
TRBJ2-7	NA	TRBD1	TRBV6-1	CASSESGTGGDEQYF	TGTGCCAGCAGTGAGTCCGGGACAGGGGGCGACGAGCAGTACTTC
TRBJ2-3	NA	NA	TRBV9	CASSRSDSGTDTQYF	TGTGCCAGCAGCCGATCGGACTCCGGCACAGATACGCAGTATTTT
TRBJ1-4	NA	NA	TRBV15	CATSRDRFSSEKLFF	TGTGCCACCAGCAGAGACAGGTTCTCGAGTGAAAAACTGTTTTTT
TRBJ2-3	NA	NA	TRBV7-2	CASSLFARADTQYF	TGTGCCAGCAGCTTATTTGCGCGGGCAGATACGCAGTATTTT
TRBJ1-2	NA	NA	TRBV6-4	CASSTKNYGYTF	TGTGCCAGCAGTACCAAGAACTATGGCTACACCTTC
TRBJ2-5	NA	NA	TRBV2	CASSRRGSGGETQYF	TGTGCCAGCAGTCGTCGGGGATCCGGGGGAGAGACCCAGTACTTC
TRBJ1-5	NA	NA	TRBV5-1	CASSLDGGVQPQHF	TGCGCCAGCAGCTTGGACGGGGGGGTCCAGCCCCAGCATTTT
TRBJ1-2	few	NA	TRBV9	CASSVVGDVGNYGYTF	TGTGCCAGCAGCGTAGTTGGGGACGTAGGGAACTATGGCTACACCTTC
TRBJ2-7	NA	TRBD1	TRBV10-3	CAIRNFQGANEQYF	TGTGCCATCAGGAATTTCCAGGGGGCCAACGAGCAGTACTTC
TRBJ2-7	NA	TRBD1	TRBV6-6	CASSSPGQGRLEQYF	TGTGCCAGCAGTTCCCCGGGACAGGGACGCCTCGAGCAGTACTTC
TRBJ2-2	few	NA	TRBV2	CASSQGYGELFF	TGTGCCAGCAGTCAGGGGTACGGGGAGCTGTTTTTT
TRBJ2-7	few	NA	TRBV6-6	CASSAGPGAYEQYF	TGTGCCAGCAGTGCGGGGCCGGGAGCGTACGAGCAGTACTTC
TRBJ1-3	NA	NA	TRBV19	CASSISFGGISGNTIYF	TGTGCCAGTAGTATTTCGTTCGGGGGAATCTCTGGAAACACCATATATTTT
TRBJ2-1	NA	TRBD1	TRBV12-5	CASGLGDRGWNEQFF	TGTGCTAGTGGTTTGGGGGACAGGGGGTGGAATGAGCAGTTCTTC
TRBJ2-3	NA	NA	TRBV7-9	CASSLVSPVTDTQYF	TGTGCCAGCAGCTTAGTCAGCCCGGTCACAGATACGCAGTATTTT
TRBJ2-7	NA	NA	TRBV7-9	CASTHRESNYEQYF	TGTGCCAGCACCCACCGGGAGTCCAACTACGAGCAGTACTTC
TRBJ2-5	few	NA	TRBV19	CASSPEWGETQYF	TGTGCCAGTTCCCCGGAGTGGGGTGAGACCCAGTACTTC
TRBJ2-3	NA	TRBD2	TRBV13	CASSLRRGGDTDTQYF	TGTGCCAGCAGCTTACGCCGCGGGGGGGACACAGATACGCAGTATTTT
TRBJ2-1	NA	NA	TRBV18	CASSPPRPGYNEQFF	TGTGCCAGCTCACCACCGAGGCCGGGCTACAATGAGCAGTTCTTC
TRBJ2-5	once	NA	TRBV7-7	CASSRDRWETQYF	TGTGCCAGCAGTCGGGACCGGTGGGAGACCCAGTACTTC
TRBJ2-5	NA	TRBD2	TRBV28	CASFPQREIETQYF	TGTGCCAGCTTCCCCCAGCGGGAGATTGAGACCCAGTACTTC
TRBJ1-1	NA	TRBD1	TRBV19	CASSRGQVFMNTEAFF	TGTGCCAGTAGCCGAGGACAGGTTTTCATGAACACTGAAGCTTTCTTT
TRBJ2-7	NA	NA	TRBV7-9	CASSLARQVDEQYF	TGTGCCAGCAGCTTAGCGAGACAGGTAGACGAGCAGTACTTC